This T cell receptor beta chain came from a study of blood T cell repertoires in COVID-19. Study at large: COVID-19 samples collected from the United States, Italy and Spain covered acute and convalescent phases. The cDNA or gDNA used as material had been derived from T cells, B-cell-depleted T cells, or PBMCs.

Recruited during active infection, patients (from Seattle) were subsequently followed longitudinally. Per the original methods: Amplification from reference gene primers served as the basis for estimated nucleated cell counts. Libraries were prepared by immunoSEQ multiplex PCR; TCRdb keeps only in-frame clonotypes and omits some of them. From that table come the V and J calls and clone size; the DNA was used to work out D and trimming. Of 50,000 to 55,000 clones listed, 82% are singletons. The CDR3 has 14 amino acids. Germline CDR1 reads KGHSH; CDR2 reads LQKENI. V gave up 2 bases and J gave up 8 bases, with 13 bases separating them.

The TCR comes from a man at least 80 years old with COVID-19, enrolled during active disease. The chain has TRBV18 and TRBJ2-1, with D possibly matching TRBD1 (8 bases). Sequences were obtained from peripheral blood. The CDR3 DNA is TGTGCCAGCTCACCAAACAGGGGGGGCGATGAGCAGTTCTTC. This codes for CASSPNRGGDEQFF.